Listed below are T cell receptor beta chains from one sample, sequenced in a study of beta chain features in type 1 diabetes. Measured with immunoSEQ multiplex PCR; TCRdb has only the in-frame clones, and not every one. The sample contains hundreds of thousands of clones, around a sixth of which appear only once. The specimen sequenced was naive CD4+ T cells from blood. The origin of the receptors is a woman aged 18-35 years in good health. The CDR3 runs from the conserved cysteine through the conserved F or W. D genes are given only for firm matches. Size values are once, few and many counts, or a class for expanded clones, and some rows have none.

CASSPTLAGGPRYEQYF	TGTGCCAGCAGCCCCACTCTAGCGGGAGGGCCGAGGTACGAGCAGTACTTC	-	TRBV9	TRBJ2-7	TRBD2
CASSQQISNQPQHF	TGTGCCAGTAGTCAGCAGATTAGCAATCAGCCCCAGCATTTT	few	TRBV19	TRBJ1-5	-
CASSSGGIRETQYF	TGTGCCAGCTCATCTGGGGGCATCAGGGAGACCCAGTACTTC	few	TRBV18	TRBJ2-5	-
CASKTDTLTGELFF	TGTGCCAGCAAGACGGATACTCTAACCGGGGAGCTGTTTTTT	-	TRBV25-1	TRBJ2-2	-
CASSPSNSYEQYF	TGTGCCAGCAGCCCCAGTAACTCCTACGAGCAGTACTTC	few	TRBV7-2	TRBJ2-7	-
CARETGTGKVFITGELFF	TGTGCCAGAGAAACCGGGACAGGGAAAGTCTTTATAACCGGGGAGCTGTTTTTT	few	TRBV28	TRBJ2-2	TRBD1
CASSQDVALTVSYEQYF	TGCGCCAGCAGCCAAGATGTAGCTTTAACGGTCTCCTACGAGCAGTACTTC	few	TRBV4-3	TRBJ2-7	-
CASSGLAGGLGSYEQYF	TGTGCCAGCAGCGGGCTAGCGGGCGGCCTGGGTAGCTACGAGCAGTACTTC	-	TRBV27	TRBJ2-7	TRBD2
CASSGQGLNTEAFF	TGTGCCAGCAGCGGACAGGGGCTGAACACTGAAGCTTTCTTT	-	TRBV5-4	TRBJ1-1	TRBD1
CASSPGRETYEQYF	TGTGCCAGCTCACCAGGTAGGGAAACCTACGAGCAGTACTTC	-	TRBV18	TRBJ2-7	-
CASSQEGLAGDTDTQYF	TGTGCCAGCAGCCAAGAAGGGCTAGCGGGGGACACAGATACGCAGTATTTT	-	TRBV14	TRBJ2-3	TRBD2
CASSLPGTGGYGYTF	TGTGCCAGCAGTTTACCTGGGACAGGGGGCTATGGCTACACCTTC	few	TRBV6-6	TRBJ1-2	TRBD1
CASKTSGRISEQFF	TGTGCCAGCAAGACTAGCGGGAGAATAAGTGAGCAGTTCTTC	-	TRBV5-4	TRBJ2-1	TRBD2
CASSLVGGSRRNEQFF	TGTGCCAGCAGCTTAGTGGGCGGGAGCCGGAGAAATGAGCAGTTCTTC	-	TRBV7-9	TRBJ2-1	TRBD2
CASSSPLLAAYKQFF	TGTGCCAGCAGCTCTCCATTACTAGCGGCCTACAAGCAGTTCTTC	few	TRBV7-8	TRBJ2-1	TRBD2
CASTTRLAGETQYF	TGTGCCAGCACCACTCGACTAGCGGGAGAGACCCAGTACTTC	few	TRBV7-9	TRBJ2-5	TRBD2
CASSPWISGRLLRSEQFF	TGTGCCAGCAGTCCCTGGATTAGCGGGAGACTCCTTAGAAGCGAGCAGTTCTTC	-	TRBV28	TRBJ2-1	TRBD2
CASTRLAGYTDTQYF	TGTGCCAGTACCCGACTAGCGGGATATACAGATACGCAGTATTTT	few	TRBV19	TRBJ2-3	TRBD2
CASSVESPAGQFF	TGTGCCAGCAGCGTAGAGTCCCCCGCGGGGCAGTTCTTC	few	TRBV9	TRBJ2-1	-
CAIARGLLESGNTIYF	TGTGCCATCGCACGTGGGTTACTAGAATCTGGAAACACCATATATTTT	-	TRBV10-3	TRBJ1-3	-
CATSRGLSREGRDEQYF	TGTGCCACCAGCAGAGGCCTCTCGAGGGAGGGCCGGGACGAGCAGTACTTC	-	TRBV15	TRBJ2-7	TRBD2
CASSLQSGLYTDTQYF	TGTGCCAGCAGCCTCCAATCGGGACTATACACAGATACGCAGTATTTT	few	TRBV7-2	TRBJ2-3	TRBD2
CSASSETQYF	TGCAGTGCTAGCTCAGAGACCCAGTACTTC	few	TRBV20-1	TRBJ2-5	-
CASRAQGVLGETQYF	TGTGCCAGCAGAGCCCAGGGGGTATTGGGAGAGACCCAGTACTTC	-	TRBV2	TRBJ2-5	TRBD1
CASSASRSSYEQYF	TGTGCCAGCAGCGCCTCTCGGAGCTCCTACGAGCAGTACTTC	-	TRBV6-5	TRBJ2-7	-
CAISFGQGNYGYTF	TGTGCCATCAGTTTTGGACAGGGGAACTATGGCTACACCTTC	-	TRBV10-3	TRBJ1-2	TRBD1
CATSRFRAGELFF	TGTGCCACCAGCAGATTCCGCGCCGGGGAGCTGTTTTTT	few	TRBV15	TRBJ2-2	-
CASSRDNSGTQYF	TGTGCCAGCAGCCGCGACAACTCCGGTACGCAGTATTTT	few	TRBV7-2	TRBJ2-3	-
CASRRTASYEQYF	TGTGCCAGCCGTAGGACAGCTTCCTACGAGCAGTACTTC	-	TRBV7-9	TRBJ2-7	-
CASSPPGQTYEQYF	TGTGCCAGCTCACCTCCGGGACAGACCTACGAGCAGTACTTC	few	TRBV18	TRBJ2-7	TRBD1
CASSLAAASYNEQFF	TGTGCCAGCAGCTTAGCTGCTGCCTCCTACAATGAGCAGTTCTTC	-	TRBV7-2	TRBJ2-1	-
CASSFLAQDQETQYF	TGTGCCAGCAGCTTCTTGGCTCAGGACCAAGAGACCCAGTACTTC	-	TRBV5-6	TRBJ2-5	-
CSAREGRGYTF	TGCAGTGCTAGAGAAGGGCGCGGCTACACCTTC	-	TRBV20-1	TRBJ1-2	-
CAAHGLAGNNEQFF	TGTGCCGCCCACGGACTAGCGGGAAACAATGAGCAGTTCTTC	many	TRBV10-3	TRBJ2-1	TRBD2
CASSLGQGRFNEQFF	TGTGCCAGCAGCTTAGGGCAGGGGAGGTTCAATGAGCAGTTCTTC	-	TRBV7-9	TRBJ2-1	-
CASSPPRGSYEQFF	TGTGCCAGCTCACCACCTAGAGGGAGCTATGAGCAGTTCTTC	few	TRBV18	TRBJ2-1	-
CSVMDIGETQYF	TGCAGCGTAATGGACATTGGGGAGACCCAGTACTTC	few	TRBV29-1	TRBJ2-5	-
CASSYEASGNTIYF	TGTGCCAGCAGTTATGAGGCGTCTGGAAACACCATATATTTT	-	TRBV6-6	TRBJ1-3	-
CASSLGDSNQPQHF	TGTGCCAGCAGCTTGGGGGATAGCAATCAGCCCCAGCATTTT	-	TRBV7-2	TRBJ1-5	-
CASSEWQGNTIYF	TGTGCCAGCAGTGAGTGGCAGGGAAACACCATATATTTT	-	TRBV25-1	TRBJ1-3	-
CASRAGTSGRAIREQYF	TGCGCCAGCAGAGCCGGGACTAGCGGGAGGGCCATCCGGGAGCAGTACTTC	few	TRBV10-2	TRBJ2-7	TRBD2
CASSPGLSVEQYF	TGCGCCAGCAGCCCGGGACTTTCGGTAGAGCAGTACTTC	-	TRBV5-1	TRBJ2-7	-
CASSRPGQGYYGYTF	TGCGCCAGCAGCCGGCCGGGACAGGGGTACTATGGCTACACCTTC	few	TRBV5-1	TRBJ1-2	TRBD1
CASSPGEITNYGYTF	TGTGCCAGCTCACCCGGGGAGATAACTAACTATGGCTACACCTTC	-	TRBV18	TRBJ1-2	-
CASSLDYLISYEQYF	TGTGCCAGCAGCTTGGACTATTTGATCTCCTACGAGCAGTACTTC	-	TRBV7-2	TRBJ2-7	-
CASSRTSSPNTEAFF	TGTGCCAGTAGTAGGACCAGTTCACCGAACACTGAAGCTTTCTTT	few	TRBV19	TRBJ1-1	-
CASSPAGPGVNQPQHF	TGCGCCAGCAGCCCGGCAGGGCCGGGAGTCAATCAGCCCCAGCATTTT	few	TRBV5-1	TRBJ1-5	-
CASSQAEREGVETQYF	TGTGCCAGCAGCCAAGCTGAGCGGGAGGGCGTCGAGACCCAGTACTTC	-	TRBV4-2	TRBJ2-5	TRBD2
CASSLGVSLDYEQYF	TGTGCCAGCAGCTTAGGTGTTAGCTTGGACTACGAGCAGTACTTC	few	TRBV5-4	TRBJ2-7	-
CASSLGPSPFF	TGTGCCAGCAGCTTAGGGCCGAGTCCGTTCTTC	-	TRBV7-9	TRBJ2-1	-
CASPSSDETQYF	TGTGCCAGCCCCTCTAGCGATGAGACCCAGTACTTC	few	TRBV21-1	TRBJ2-5	-